This entry lists 24 T cell receptor beta chains sequenced from one sample in a study of T cells in Graves' hyperthyroidism and ophthalmopathy. TCR beta CDR3 sequences were amplified from RNA transcripts. When the TCR CDR3 underwent first-round RT-PCR, the HTBI primer set was used. TCRdb re-called the multiplex PCR reads with MiXCR, one entry per CDR3 protein. The table lists 350,000 to 400,000 distinct CDR3 sequences, around a sixth of them singletons. The sequenced material came from blood. Source of these receptors: a young man with Graves' ophthalmopathy.

This clonotype showed up many times. The chain links TRBV7-8 to TRBJ2-7; 7 nucleotides line up with TRBD2. Per germline, CDR1 SGHVS and CDR2 FQNEAQ. This CDR3 has 14 residues. Trimming took 4 bases from V and 4 from J; bases not matched to a gene: 7. CDR3: CASSSLAAVYEQYF. The CDR3 coding sequence is TGTGCCAGCAGCTCCCTAGCGGCAGTGTACGAGCAGTACTTC.

This clonotype has a handful of counts. The chain combines TRBV5-1 with TRBJ2-1; 9 positions match TRBD1. CDR1 is SGHRS, CDR2 YFSETQ, per germline. CDR3 size: 15 residues. V was pared by 4 bases and J by 6 bases, with 8 bases of the junction left unmatched. CDR3 loop: CASSPADRGGNEQFF. The CDR3, as DNA: TGCGCCAGCAGCCCGGCGGACAGGGGTGGCAATGAGCAGTTCTTC.

This clonotype has a count of ten or more. This chain joins TRBV4-1 and TRBJ2-7, with 11 bases fitting TRBD1. The V gene end was trimmed by 3 bases and the J gene end by 4 bases; junction bases not matched to a gene: 5. This CDR3 has 15 amino acids. The V gene's germline CDR1 is MGHRA and CDR2 YSYEKL. The CDR3, as DNA: TGCGCCAGCAGCCAGCCGGGACAGGGGGAGTACGAGCAGTACTTC. This translates into CASSQPGQGEYEQYF.

V gene TRBV11-2 combines with J gene TRBJ2-5; TRBD2 matches 8 bases. The germline V gene encodes CDR1 SGHAT and CDR2 FQNNGV. V gave up 0 bases and J gave up 5 bases; unmatched junction bases: 11. The CDR3 has 17 residues. CDR3 sequence: CASSLDPGGPMEETQYF. The CDR3 DNA reads TGTGCCAGCAGCTTAGATCCGGGGGGGCCCATGGAGGAGACCCAGTACTTC.

This clonotype was detected ten times or more. The chain employs TRBV20-1 and TRBJ2-5, with TRBD2 as a possible D gene (6 bases). The V and J ends lost 6 bases and 5 bases respectively, with 16 bases between them. The CDR3 extends over 13 amino acids. Per germline, CDR1 DFQATT and CDR2 SNEGSKA (reference sequence). The CDR3 bases are TGCAGTGCCGCGGGACGCGGGGCCGAGACCCAGTACTTC. Its translation: CSAAGRGAETQYF.

This clonotype turned up a few times. This chain uses TRBV7-2 with TRBJ1-6, with D possibly matching TRBD1 (5 bases). Trimming pared 6 bases from V and 7 bases from J, leaving 16 bases between. Germline loops: CDR1 SGHTA, CDR2 FQGNSA. The CDR3 consists of 15 residues. The CDR3: CASSLSRGMNSPLHF. CDR3 in DNA: TGTGCCAGCAGTCTATCTCGGGGCATGAATTCACCCCTCCACTTT.

This clonotype has at least ten counts. The chain carries TRBV5-1 and TRBJ1-5; D perhaps matches TRBD1 (6 bases). Deletions cut 4 bases from V and 4 bases from J, with 15 bases between. This CDR3 region has 15 residues. The germline gives CDR1 SGHRS, CDR2 YFSETQ. CDR3 bases: TGCGCCAGCAGCGTAGGGGGGATTGGAAATCAGCCCCAGCATTTT. It translates to CASSVGGIGNQPQHF.

The chain has TRBV7-2 and TRBJ1-4; 9 positions match TRBD1. Trimming took 5 bases from V and 8 from J; bases not matched to a gene: 6. The CDR3 is 14 residues long. Per germline, CDR1 SGHTA and CDR2 FQGNSA. CDR3 region: CASSKDRGGEKLFF. In nucleotides, the CDR3 is TGTGCCAGCAGCAAGGACAGGGGAGGCGAAAAACTGTTTTTT.

This chain links TRBV27 with TRBJ1-1, with D tentatively TRBD1 (6 bases). The CDR3 runs to 13 residues. The germline V gene has CDR1 MNHEY and CDR2 SMNVEV (reference sequence). Trimming removed 4 bases from V and 4 bases from J, with 10 bases in between. CDR3 region: CASSSQDSTEAFF. The DNA for the CDR3 is TGTGCCAGCAGTTCTCAGGACAGCACTGAAGCTTTCTTT.

This clonotype was counted at least ten times. The rearrangement links TRBV27 to TRBJ1-5; tentative D call: TRBD1 (6 bases). Trimming removed 3 bases from V and 4 bases from J, with 13 bases in between. Germline values: CDR1 MNHEY, CDR2 SMNVEV (reference sequence). The CDR3 has 15 residues. The CDR3 sequence is CASSFSNQGNQPQHF. In DNA form, the CDR3 reads TGTGCCAGCAGTTTTTCAAACCAGGGGAATCAGCCCCAGCATTTT.

The chain has TRBV24-1 and TRBJ2-6, with D tentatively TRBD1 or TRBD2 (5 bases each). This CDR3 comprises 17 residues. Trimming left V 5 bases short and J 0 bases short, with 13 bases between. Germline loops: CDR1 KGHDR, CDR2 SFDVKD. This chain's CDR3 is CATSARGPSSGANVLTF. The CDR3 nucleotides are TGTGCCACCAGTGCAAGGGGACCCAGCTCTGGGGCCAACGTCCTGACTTTC.

This clonotype came up a few times. The genes are TRBV24-1 and TRBJ2-1, with D possibly TRBD2 on 7 matching bases. Germline values: CDR1 KGHDR, CDR2 SFDVKD. The CDR3 is made up of 16 amino acids. The germline V and J ends were trimmed by 3 bases and 0 bases, with 11 bases remaining between them. Written as DNA, the CDR3 is TGTGCCACCAGTGATCCTAGGGGGGGCTCCTACAATGAGCAGTTCTTC. Translation: CATSDPRGGSYNEQFF.

Remarks on this clonotype: A much larger clonotype is one base distant, so this may be a read error. This chain connects TRBV27 to TRBJ1-1; the D is unclear. Germline V lookup: CDR1 MNHEY, CDR2 SMNVEV (reference sequence). This CDR3 has 15 residues. Trimming removed 4 bases at V and 3 bases at J, with 15 bases between. CDR3 protein: CASSSLERWDTEAFF. The CDR3 DNA is TGTGCCAGCAGTTCCCTTGAACGCTGGGACACTGAAGCTTTCTTT.

This clonotype was detected ten times or more. The V call is TRBV15, the J call TRBJ2-1, with no clear D. The germline V gene encodes CDR1 LNHNV and CDR2 YYDKDF (reference sequence). The CDR3 is made up of 13 amino acids. Trimming stripped 5 bases from V and 7 bases from J, with 12 bases between. CDR3 DNA: TGTGCCACCAGCTTACTCCTGGGGAATGAGCAGTTCTTC. Translation: CATSLLLGNEQFF.

This clonotype was recorded only once. A much bigger clone sits one base away, suggesting this may be a read error. J is TRBJ1-5 and V is TRBV15; D is uncertain. The CDR3 length is 15 residues. Germline V gene lookup returns CDR1 LNHNV and CDR2 YYDKDF (reference sequence). The CDR3 reads CATSRDRAGNQPQRF. The CDR3 nucleotides read TGTGCCACCAGCAGAGATCGGGCAGGTAATCAGCCCCAGCGTTTT. The whole variable domain, filled in from reference TRBV15 and TRBJ1-5, reads DAMVIQNPRYQVTQFGKPVTLSCSQTLNHNVMYWYQQKSSQAPKLLFHYYDKDFNNEADTPDNFQSRRPNTSFCFLDIRSPGLGDTAMYLCATSRDRAGNQPQRFGDGTRLSIL.

The chain employs TRBV7-9 and TRBJ2-2; 8 nucleotides line up with TRBD1. This CDR3 comprises 15 residues. Germline V gene lookup returns CDR1 SEHNR and CDR2 FQNEAQ (reference sequence). The trim removed 7 bases at V and 6 bases at J, leaving 10 bases unmatched. The DNA for the CDR3 is TGTGCCAGCACCGCCGGGACAGGATTTTCCGGGGAGCTGTTTTTT. Residues: CASTAGTGFSGELFF.

The chain couples TRBV18 to TRBJ2-1; D is unresolved. Germline CDR1 KGHSH, CDR2 LQKENI. The length of the CDR3 is 14 residues. Trimming stripped 6 bases from V and 7 bases from J, with 16 bases between. The CDR3 DNA follows: TGTGCCAGCTCCCCGTACAAAGGCTGGAATGAGCAGTTCTTC. Its protein product is CASSPYKGWNEQFF. Using reference TRBV18 and TRBJ2-1 for the parts outside the CDR3, the full variable domain is NAGVMQNPRHLVRRRGQEARLRCSPMKGHSHVYWYRQLPEEGLKFMVYLQKENIIDESGMPKERFSAEFPKEGPSILRIQQVVRGDSAAYFCASSPYKGWNEQFFGPGTRLTVL.

At least ten counts were recorded for this clonotype. The chain couples TRBV20-1 to TRBJ2-7; tentatively, D is TRBD2 (5 bases). There are 14 residues in the CDR3. Germline CDR1 reads DFQATT; CDR2 reads SNEGSKA (reference sequence). V lost 0 bases, J lost 0 bases, and 9 bases lay in between. CDR3 in DNA: TGCAGTGCTAGAGATTGGAGGCTCTCCTACGAGCAGTACTTC. It is translated as CSARDWRLSYEQYF.

With respect to this clonotype: Possible read error: a much larger clone is one base away. J is TRBJ2-5 and V is TRBV7-9; D may correspond to TRBD1 or TRBD2 (5 bases each). The CDR3 runs 16 residues. Germline CDR1 and CDR2: SEHNR and FQNEAQ (reference sequence). CDR3 sequence (DNA): TGTGCCAGCAGCCGGACCTCAGGGATAGGAGCGGAGACCCGGTACTTC. Encoded protein: CASSRTSGIGAETRYF.

In its sample, this clonotype was seen many times. The rearrangement uses TRBV11-2 and TRBJ1-4; D not certain. This CDR3 is 13 amino acids long. The V end was cut by 3 bases, the J end by 7 bases, with 9 bases between. CDR1 and CDR2 (germline): SGHAT, FQNNGV. The CDR3 DNA reads as TGTGCCAGCAGCTTCGGGTGGGGTGAAAAACTGTTTTTT. Amino acid sequence: CASSFGWGEKLFF. The full variable domain, its missing parts supplied by reference TRBV11-2 and TRBJ1-4, is EAGVAQSPRYKIIEKRQSVAFWCNPISGHATLYWYQQILGQGPKLLIQFQNNGVVDDSQLPKDRFSAERLKGVDSTLKIQPAKLEDSAVYLCASSFGWGEKLFFGSGTQLSVL.

This clonotype was seen ten or more times. J is TRBJ2-5 and V is TRBV2; tentatively, D is TRBD1 or TRBD2 (5 bases each). V dropped 6 bases and J dropped 4 bases, with 12 bases sitting between them. This CDR3 is built from 13 residues. Germline CDR1 SNHLY, CDR2 FYNNEI. The CDR3 coding sequence is TGTGCCAGCAGGGCATGGGGGAGAGAGACCCAGTACTTC. This sequence encodes CASRAWGRETQYF.

The gene calls are TRBV7-9 and TRBJ1-1; no clear D. CDR1 is SEHNR, CDR2 FQNEAQ, per germline (reference sequence). V lost 7 bases, J lost 0 bases, and 9 bases lay in between. This CDR3 region has 13 residues. CDR3 sequence: CASTLQMNTEAFF. The CDR3 DNA sequence: TGTGCCAGCACCCTACAGATGAACACTGAAGCTTTCTTT.

This clonotype was seen ten or more times. The gene calls are TRBV11-2 and TRBJ2-3; TRBD2 matches 8 bases. The CDR3 sequence is 16 residues long. With V trimmed by 1 base and J by 2 bases, 5 bases remained unmatched. In germline, CDR1 is SGHAT, CDR2 FQNNGV. The CDR3 here is CASSLVSGGLTDTQYF. In nucleotides, the CDR3 is TGTGCCAGCAGCTTAGTGAGCGGGGGACTCACAGATACGCAGTATTTT. The full variable domain, rest sourced from reference TRBV11-2 and TRBJ2-3, is EAGVAQSPRYKIIEKRQSVAFWCNPISGHATLYWYQQILGQGPKLLIQFQNNGVVDDSQLPKDRFSAERLKGVDSTLKIQPAKLEDSAVYLCASSLVSGGLTDTQYFGPGTRLTVL.

This clonotype was picked up a small number of times. The chain employs TRBV6-1 and TRBJ2-5, with D unresolved. CDR1 and CDR2 from the germline V gene are MNHNS and SASEGT. V was clipped by 6 bases and J by 5 bases, with 19 bases between them. This CDR3 is built from 15 residues. The CDR3 spells CASSTVRGLRETQYF. DNA of the CDR3: TGTGCCAGCAGCACCGTCCGCGGCCTCCGCGAGACCCAGTACTTC.